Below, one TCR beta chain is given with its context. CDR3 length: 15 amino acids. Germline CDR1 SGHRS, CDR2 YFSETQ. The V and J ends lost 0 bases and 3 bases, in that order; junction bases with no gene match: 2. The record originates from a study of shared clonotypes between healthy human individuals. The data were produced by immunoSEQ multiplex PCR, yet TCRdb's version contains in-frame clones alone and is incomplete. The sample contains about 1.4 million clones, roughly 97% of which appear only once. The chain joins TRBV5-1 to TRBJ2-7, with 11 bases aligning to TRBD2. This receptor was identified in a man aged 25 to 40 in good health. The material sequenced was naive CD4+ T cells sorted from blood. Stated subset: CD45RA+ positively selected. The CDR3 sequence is CASSLGTSGGYEQYF. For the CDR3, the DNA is TGCGCCAGCAGCTTGGGCACTAGCGGGGGCTACGAGCAGTACTTC.